This T cell receptor beta chain was captured by sequencing in a study of prognosis after radiotherapy for stage I lung cancer. This clonotype rates as medium-sized. Its antigen is not identified. Broader study findings: Reduced Shannon entropy following stereotactic body radiation therapy was recorded in patients who developed distant metastases.

Genomic DNA was subjected to two-round multiplex PCR for amplification of TCR beta CDR3. First-round PCR amplification was performed with primers specific to each TRBV and TRBJ gene. TCRdb re-called the multiplex PCR reads through MiXCR, storing one row per CDR3 protein. The sample includes tens of thousands of distinct CDR3 sequences, 43% of them seen just once. Germline values: CDR1 MNHEY, CDR2 SVGAGI. V gave up 2 bases and J gave up 9 bases, with 13 bases separating them. The CDR3 runs 13 residues. Each of two time points yielded 4.5 to 6.5 milliliters of peripheral venous blood. The sequence derives from a donor aged 50 or older with non-small cell lung cancer. The V and J genes are TRBV6-5 and TRBJ1-2; possible D gene TRBD1, 5 bases. Sequencing used PBMCs, obtained before or after stereotactic body radiation therapy (not recorded which). This CDR3 reads CASSYGAWMSYTF. In DNA form, the CDR3 reads TGTGCCAGCAGTTACGGGGCCTGGATGAGCTACACCTTC.